This entry features one TCR beta chain sequence. Its antigen remains unknown. Given a much more abundant clone one base away, this may be a read error. From the 5' RACE reads, TCRdb called clonotypes with MiXCR, one entry per CDR3 protein. The sample includes some 180,000 distinct CDR3 sequences, roughly 18% seen only once; the top ten take roughly 4%. Germline V gene sequence: CDR1 DFQATT, CDR2 SNEGSKA (reference sequence). This CDR3 has 12 amino acids. The sample originates from a study of CD8 T cells in ankylosing spondylitis. General study findings and limits: The study identified a TCR beta motif of under ten highly homologous variants that appeared characteristic of ankylosing spondylitis blood. Relatively scarce in peripheral blood, disease-linked clones were CD8+.

Sequences were obtained from blood, either unsorted or a sorted T cell fraction (not recorded which). V usage is TRBV20-1 and J usage is TRBJ1-2; D unclear. This clonotype was obtained from a male donor aged 10-29 years with ankylosing spondylitis or in good health (not recorded which). The CDR3 coding sequence is TGCAGTGCTAGACAGGAAGTCTATGGCTACCCCTTC. Encoded protein: CSARQEVYGYPF.